This paragraph reports one T cell receptor beta chain. Some clones are missing from TCRdb's copy, which holds only in-frame ones; the method was immunoSEQ multiplex PCR. The sample shows roughly 70,000 clones, roughly nine tenths of them seen only once. The sample originates from a study of T cells in localized non-small cell lung cancer. Losses at the gene ends were 5 bases for V and 13 bases for J; bases not matched to a gene: 9. CDR1 MNHEY and CDR2 SVGAGI come from the germline V gene. The CDR3 runs 14 residues. This TCR came from a male donor at least 60 years old with stage III squamous cell lung carcinoma. The V call is TRBV6-5, the J call TRBJ1-6; 9 nucleotides match TRBD1. This sample comprised peripheral blood, obtained before any cancer treatment. The DNA of the CDR3 is TGTGCCAGCAGTGAAGGGACAGGGTTTGGGCCCCTCCACTTT. It encodes CASSEGTGFGPLHF.